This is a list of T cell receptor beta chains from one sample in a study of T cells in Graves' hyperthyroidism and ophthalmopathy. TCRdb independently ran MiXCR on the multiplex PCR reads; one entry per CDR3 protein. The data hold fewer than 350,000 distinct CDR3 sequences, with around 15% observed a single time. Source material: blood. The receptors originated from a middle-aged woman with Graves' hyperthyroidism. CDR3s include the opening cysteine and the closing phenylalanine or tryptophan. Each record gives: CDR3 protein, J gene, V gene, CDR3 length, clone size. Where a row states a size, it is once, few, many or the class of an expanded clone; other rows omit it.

CDR3aa: CSATSATGQNTEAFF
j_gene: TRBJ1-1
v_gene: TRBV20-1
len: 15
abundance: many

CDR3aa: CASSPVGVGNQPQHF
j_gene: TRBJ1-5
v_gene: TRBV2
len: 15
abundance: many

CDR3aa: CASSQGQTKLKETQYF
j_gene: TRBJ2-5
v_gene: TRBV3-1
len: 16
abundance: many

CDR3aa: CASSQDLGAGEQYF
j_gene: TRBJ2-7
v_gene: TRBV3-1
len: 14
abundance: NA

CDR3aa: CSARGQGLEQFF
j_gene: TRBJ2-1
v_gene: TRBV20-1
len: 12
abundance: many

CDR3aa: CASSEAGGLGNNEQFF
j_gene: TRBJ2-1
v_gene: TRBV6-1
len: 16
abundance: many

CDR3aa: CASSLASGGPTTQYF
j_gene: TRBJ2-5
v_gene: TRBV12-3/TRBV12-4
len: 15
abundance: few

CDR3aa: CASSEPGRDNQPQHF
j_gene: TRBJ1-5
v_gene: TRBV25-1
len: 15
abundance: few

CDR3aa: CASSVMNNGGNQPQHF
j_gene: TRBJ1-5
v_gene: TRBV2
len: 16
abundance: many

CDR3aa: CASSPVAGADTQYF
j_gene: TRBJ2-3
v_gene: TRBV2
len: 14
abundance: NA

CDR3aa: CAWISHRAGNTIYF
j_gene: TRBJ1-3
v_gene: TRBV30
len: 14
abundance: many

CDR3aa: CASSERAGYYGYTF
j_gene: TRBJ1-2
v_gene: TRBV6-1
len: 14
abundance: many

CDR3aa: CASSSKPPIGGRGFETQYF
j_gene: TRBJ2-5
v_gene: TRBV11-2
len: 19
abundance: many

CDR3aa: CSVAGTSGFNEEQYF
j_gene: TRBJ2-3
v_gene: TRBV29-1
len: 15
abundance: many

CDR3aa: CASSLVWQGHYEQYF
j_gene: TRBJ2-7
v_gene: TRBV7-2
len: 15
abundance: many

CDR3aa: CASSLLGRETQYF
j_gene: TRBJ2-5
v_gene: TRBV7-9
len: 13
abundance: many

CDR3aa: CASSAVGTKTDTQYF
j_gene: TRBJ2-3
v_gene: TRBV6-2/TRBV6-3
len: 15
abundance: many

CDR3aa: CASSLRGDGTGELFF
j_gene: TRBJ2-2
v_gene: TRBV12-3/TRBV12-4
len: 15
abundance: few

CDR3aa: CSATPTDTQYF
j_gene: TRBJ2-3
v_gene: TRBV20-1
len: 11
abundance: many

CDR3aa: CASSEAPTGTSTDTQYF
j_gene: TRBJ2-3
v_gene: TRBV6-1
len: 17
abundance: few

CDR3aa: CASSSFFEQFF
j_gene: TRBJ2-1
v_gene: TRBV28
len: 11
abundance: many

CDR3aa: CASSLEPPPYEQYF
j_gene: TRBJ2-7
v_gene: TRBV7-9
len: 14
abundance: NA

CDR3aa: CASSLLVEGYTF
j_gene: TRBJ1-2
v_gene: TRBV28
len: 12
abundance: many

CDR3aa: CANQRGGGNQPQHF
j_gene: TRBJ1-5
v_gene: TRBV11-2
len: 14
abundance: many

CDR3aa: CASSGTGTQYF
j_gene: TRBJ2-5
v_gene: TRBV2
len: 11
abundance: many

CDR3aa: CASSRTSGTISYNEQFF
j_gene: TRBJ2-1
v_gene: TRBV6-2/TRBV6-3
len: 17
abundance: many

CDR3aa: CASSPPSLYEQYF
j_gene: TRBJ2-7
v_gene: TRBV18
len: 13
abundance: few

CDR3aa: CSAPIPGVQETQYF
j_gene: TRBJ2-5
v_gene: TRBV20-1
len: 14
abundance: many

CDR3aa: CASSLMRITDTQYF
j_gene: TRBJ2-3
v_gene: TRBV7-6
len: 14
abundance: many

CDR3aa: CASSFNRAKETQYF
j_gene: TRBJ2-5
v_gene: TRBV3-1
len: 14
abundance: many

CDR3aa: CASSSRDRGFYGYTF
j_gene: TRBJ1-2
v_gene: TRBV12-3/TRBV12-4
len: 15
abundance: many

CDR3aa: CASSMGGVATEAFF
j_gene: TRBJ1-1
v_gene: TRBV19
len: 14
abundance: many

CDR3aa: CASSSLDRTNTEAFF
j_gene: TRBJ1-1
v_gene: TRBV19
len: 15
abundance: many

CDR3aa: CASSLSPLAKADLGDTEAFF
j_gene: TRBJ1-1
v_gene: TRBV27
len: 20
abundance: many

CDR3aa: CASSLEGTFGYGYTF
j_gene: TRBJ1-2
v_gene: TRBV5-4
len: 15
abundance: NA

CDR3aa: CASGRVQSYEQYF
j_gene: TRBJ2-7
v_gene: TRBV27
len: 13
abundance: many

CDR3aa: CASSQGVVNTGELFF
j_gene: TRBJ2-2
v_gene: TRBV3-1
len: 15
abundance: NA